The 25 T cell receptor beta chains below all came from one sample that was sequenced in a study of T-cell reconstitution after alpha-beta-depleted transplantation in children. Molecular barcoding with unique molecular identifiers was used for the TCRbeta library. MiXCR was run by TCRdb on the PCR reads, yielding one entry per CDR3 protein. Of hundreds of thousands of distinct CDR3 sequences detected, under 15% appear once; the ten largest clones hold 0.79%. Here the sequenced sample was PBMCs, taken before TCRalphabeta/CD19-depleted stem cell transplant. The source is a girl aged 2 to 10 with congenital amegakaryocytic thrombocytopenia, due to receive a stem cell transplant.

CDR3 region: CASSQHSGSYNEQFF. The CDR3 DNA reads as TGTGCCAGCAGCCAACATAGCGGGAGCTACAATGAGCAGTTCTTC. The chain links TRBV4-2 to TRBJ2-1, with 9 bases identical to TRBD2. J was trimmed by 3 bases and V by 2 bases; bases with no gene match: 2. Germline V gene data show CDR1 as LGHNA and CDR2 as YNFKEQ. The CDR3 totals 15 residues.

This clonotype was seen a handful of times. CDR3 nucleotides: TGTGCCACCAGTGATCCGCCCACAGGGACGGGGGCCGGGGAGCTGTTTTTT. It specifies CATSDPPTGTGAGELFF. The chain joins TRBV24-1 to TRBJ2-2; D may be TRBD1 or TRBD2 (6 bases each). The CDR3 contains 17 residues. Germline CDR1 reads KGHDR; CDR2 reads SFDVKD. V was cut by 3 bases and J by 6 bases, with 19 bases left in between.

The chain couples TRBV4-1 to TRBJ2-2, with 12 nucleotides matching TRBD2. Unmatched junction bases numbered 12, after V lost 1 base and J lost 0 bases. This CDR3 spans 21 amino acids. Germline lookup yields CDR1 MGHRA and CDR2 YSYEKL. The CDR3 DNA sequence: TGCGCCAGCAGCCAAGTCGTCCTAGCGGGAGGGTCCTACGCGAACACCGGGGAGCTGTTTTTT. The encoded protein is CASSQVVLAGGSYANTGELFF.

This clonotype was counted a few times. The V gene is TRBV20-1, the J gene TRBJ2-5; weak D call: TRBD2 (5 bases). The germline V and J ends were trimmed by 4 bases and 5 bases, with 20 bases remaining between them. Germline CDR1 reads DFQATT; CDR2 reads SNEGSKA (reference sequence). The CDR3 covers 15 residues. As DNA, the CDR3 is TGCAGTGCTACCCCCGGGCTAGCTGGTAGGGAGACCCAGTACTTC. Translated: CSATPGLAGRETQYF.

V is TRBV15 and J is TRBJ2-3, with unresolved D. CDR3 length: 14 amino acids. CDR1 is LNHNV, CDR2 YYDKDF, per germline (reference sequence). Trimming took 0 bases from V and 4 from J, leaving 8 bases between them. The CDR3 bases are TGTGCCACCAGCAGAGACGATCAGGCAGATACGCAGTATTTT. Its translation is CATSRDDQADTQYF.

V gene TRBV5-1 combines with J gene TRBJ2-6; 8 nucleotides align to TRBD2. CDR1 is SGHRS, CDR2 YFSETQ, per germline. V shed 1 base, J shed 1 base, and the junction held 4 bases outside the gene matches. The CDR3 is 17 residues long. The CDR3 nucleotides read TGCGCCAGCAGCTTGAGCGGGGGCGCGTCTGGGGCCAACGTCCTGACTTTC. It encodes CASSLSGGASGANVLTF. Variable domain in full (rest from reference TRBV5-1 and TRBJ2-6): KAGVTQTPRYLIKTRGQQVTLSCSPISGHRSVSWYQQTPGQGLQFLFEYFSETQRNKGNFPGRFSGRQFSNSRSEMNVSTLELGDSALYLCASSLSGGASGANVLTFGAGSRLTVL.

This chain joins TRBV20-1 and TRBJ2-7, with D perhaps TRBD2 (6 bases). V gave up 7 bases and J gave up 2 bases, with 12 bases separating them. Germline V gene lookup returns CDR1 DFQATT and CDR2 SNEGSKA (reference sequence). The CDR3 covers 12 residues. Here the CDR3 DNA reads TGCAGTGTAGGGACTTCTACCTACGAGCAGTACTTC. It translates to CSVGTSTYEQYF.

Concerning this clonotype: Mismatch with germline at one junction end may stem from a read error. The V call is TRBV20-1, the J call TRBJ2-1; 12 bases are a match to TRBD2. Germline CDR1 DFQATT, CDR2 SNEGSKA (reference sequence). This CDR3 region has 16 residues. The DNA of the CDR3 is TGCTGTGCTAGAGATCGAAGACTAGCGGGAGTGCATGAGCAGTTCTTC. It encodes CCARDRRLAGVHEQFF.

Ten or more counts support this clonotype. The chain joins TRBV7-9 to TRBJ2-1; TRBD2 matches 15 bases. Germline trimming cut 5 bases from V and 8 bases from J; bases unmatched to any gene: 4. The CDR3 contains 15 residues. Germline V lookup: CDR1 SEHNR, CDR2 FQNEAQ (reference sequence). The CDR3 reads CASSRTSGRVYEQFF. In DNA form, the CDR3 reads TGTGCCAGCAGCAGGACTAGCGGGAGGGTATATGAGCAGTTCTTC.

In this sample, this clonotype turned up many times. The rearrangement joins TRBV20-1 to TRBJ2-5; D possibly corresponds to TRBD1 (5 bases). The CDR3 length is 13 residues. Trimming stripped 6 bases from V and 5 bases from J, with 16 bases between. From germline, CDR1 is DFQATT and CDR2 SNEGSKA (reference sequence). CDR3 DNA: TGCAGTGCAGGACATGAGGCGCTGGAGACCCAGTACTTC. Translation gives CSAGHEALETQYF.

This clonotype was counted only a few times. The chain carries TRBV7-6 and TRBJ2-5; D unclear. The germline V gene has CDR1 SGHVS and CDR2 FNYEAQ. CDR3 size: 16 residues. V dropped 4 bases and J dropped 2 bases, with 17 bases sitting between them. The CDR3 spells CASSSGHGPLQETQYF. The DNA for the CDR3 is TGTGCCAGCAGCTCCGGTCATGGACCTTTACAAGAGACCCAGTACTTC.

This clonotype was recorded a few times. V is TRBV30 and J is TRBJ2-1; D unclear. V was clipped by 3 bases and J by 6 bases, with 12 bases between them. Germline V gene sequence: CDR1 GTSNPN, CDR2 SVGIG (reference sequence). The CDR3 has 13 amino acids. CDR3 nucleotide sequence: TGTGCCTGGAGCCTCGACTTTACCAATGAGCAGTTCTTC. The encoded protein is CAWSLDFTNEQFF.

This clonotype has a count of ten or more. V is TRBV5-1 and J is TRBJ2-7; D call uncertain. V lost 0 bases, J lost 5 bases, and 3 bases lay in between. The CDR3 covers 11 residues. From germline, CDR1 is SGHRS and CDR2 YFSETQ. The CDR3 DNA reads as TGCGCCAGCAGCTTGGAAGACGAGCAGTACTTC. Translation gives CASSLEDEQYF.

V gene TRBV6-1 combines with J gene TRBJ2-3; tentatively, D is TRBD1 or TRBD2 (5 bases each). Looked up from germline, CDR1 is MNHNS and CDR2 is SASEGT. Trimming took off 2 bases at V and 6 bases at J, with 12 bases between the two ends. CDR3 size: 14 residues. The DNA of the CDR3 is TGTGCCAGCAGTGAAACAGGAGGATGGGATACGCAGTATTTT. Amino acids: CASSETGGWDTQYF.

This clonotype was counted a few times. The V and J genes are TRBV5-1 and TRBJ2-5; the D gene is possibly TRBD2 (5 bases). V shed 0 bases and J shed 2 bases, with 11 bases lying between them. CDR3 length: 15 amino acids. Germline V gives CDR1 SGHRS, CDR2 YFSETQ. The CDR3 coding sequence is TGCGCCAGCAGCTTGGTCGGTAGCGAACAAGAGACCCAGTACTTC. It is translated as CASSLVGSEQETQYF.

This clonotype was seen many times. CDR3 nucleotides: TGTGCCAGCAGCCCGTCTACCTCGGGAGTACCCTACGAGCAGTACTTC. This sequence encodes CASSPSTSGVPYEQYF. This chain joins TRBV7-8 and TRBJ2-7; D is perhaps TRBD2 (6 bases). There are 16 residues in the CDR3. The V end lost 5 bases, the J end lost 2 bases, and 19 bases lay between the germline ends. Germline lookup yields CDR1 SGHVS and CDR2 FQNEAQ. The full variable domain, its missing parts supplied by reference TRBV7-8 and TRBJ2-7, is GAGVSQSPRYKVAKRGQDVALRCDPISGHVSLFWYQQALGQGPEFLTYFQNEAQLDKSGLPSDRFFAERPEGSVSTLKIQRTQQEDSAVYLCASSPSTSGVPYEQYFGPGTRLTVT.

This clonotype was observed a few times. This chain connects TRBV5-1 to TRBJ2-7; TRBD1 aligns across 9 bases. CDR1 and CDR2 from the germline V gene are SGHRS and YFSETQ. This CDR3 is 14 amino acids long. Trimming at V came to 4 bases and at J to 5 bases, leaving 7 bases not matched to a gene. Here the CDR3 DNA reads TGCGCCAGCAGCCTCGGGACAGGGTCTCACGAGCAGTACTTC. Its translation is CASSLGTGSHEQYF.

The CDR3 region is CASSFTPIAGDTQYF. CDR3 in DNA: TGTGCCAGCAGTTTTACCCCCATAGCGGGAGATACGCAGTATTTT. The chain has TRBV27 and TRBJ2-3, with 7 nucleotides matching TRBD2. Germline lookup yields CDR1 MNHEY and CDR2 SMNVEV (reference sequence). The CDR3 has 15 amino acids. V lost 3 bases to trimming and J lost 5 bases; unmatched junction nucleotides: 8.

This clonotype was observed many times. The chain uses TRBV6-1 and TRBJ1-2; no clear D. The V and J ends lost 2 bases and 0 bases respectively, with 7 bases between them. This CDR3 has 14 amino acids. Germline loops: CDR1 MNHNS, CDR2 SASEGT. The CDR3 region has the DNA TGTGCCAGCAGTGAATCAGCCACTAACTATGGCTACACCTTC. Encoded protein: CASSESATNYGYTF.

This clonotype was seen repeatedly, ten times or more. The chain links TRBV5-1 to TRBJ2-4, with TRBD2 matching 8 bases. CDR1 SGHRS and CDR2 YFSETQ come from the germline V gene. This CDR3 is 16 amino acids long. V lost 0 bases to trimming and J lost 0 bases; unmatched junction nucleotides: 2. CDR3 coding DNA: TGCGCCAGCAGCTTGGCTAGCGGGCTAGCCAAAAACATTCAGTACTTC. Translating gives CASSLASGLAKNIQYF.

This clonotype was seen many times. The chain recombines TRBV29-1 with TRBJ2-7, with unresolved D. This CDR3 is 12 amino acids long. The V end lost 7 bases, the J end lost 3 bases, and 13 bases lay between the germline ends. The germline CDR1 and CDR2 sequences are SQVTM and ANQGSEA. The CDR3 sequence: CSGLDGYYEQYF. CDR3 nucleotides: TGCAGCGGATTGGACGGGTACTACGAGCAGTACTTC.

This clonotype was observed many times. CDR3 nucleotides: TGCGCCAGCAGCCAAGAAGCAGAGCAGGAAGCCTTCTACGAGCAGTACTTC. Its protein is CASSQEAEQEAFYEQYF. The V and J genes are TRBV4-1 and TRBJ2-7, with D uncertain. Trimming removed 0 bases from V and 3 bases from J, with 18 bases in between. This CDR3 comprises 17 residues. Germline V gene lookup returns CDR1 MGHRA and CDR2 YSYEKL.

The sample holds many counts of this clonotype. The V gene is TRBV29-1, the J gene TRBJ2-7; 7 nucleotides match TRBD1. V lost 7 bases, J lost 4 bases, and 10 bases stayed unmatched. The CDR3 sequence is 13 residues long. Germline lookup yields CDR1 SQVTM and CDR2 ANQGSEA. The DNA for the CDR3 is TGCAGCGCTTCTAAGGGACAGTTATACGAGCAGTACTTC. It codes for CSASKGQLYEQYF.

The chain links TRBV24-1 to TRBJ2-1, with D perhaps TRBD1 or TRBD2 (5 bases each). CDR1 KGHDR and CDR2 SFDVKD come from the germline V gene. CDR3 length: 16 amino acids. The V end was cut by 1 base, the J end by 2 bases, with 11 bases between. The CDR3: CATSDLAGTPYNEQFF. CDR3 sequence (DNA): TGTGCCACCAGTGATTTAGCAGGGACCCCCTACAATGAGCAGTTCTTC.

This clonotype showed up many times. The chain links TRBV10-3 to TRBJ1-6, with D possibly being TRBD1 (5 bases). Per germline, CDR1 ENHRY and CDR2 SYGVKD. V was clipped by 4 bases and J by 7 bases, with 11 bases between them. The CDR3 runs to 14 residues. DNA for the CDR3: TGTGCCATCAGTGTCGACAGAGAGAATTCACCCCTCCACTTT. Translated, it gives CAISVDRENSPLHF.